This TCR beta chain derives from a study of blood T cell repertoires in COVID-19. The wider study: Sources were T cells, B-cell-depleted T cells, or PBMCs; the material itself was cDNA or gDNA.

Using immunoSEQ multiplex PCR, the repertoire was profiled, and TCRdb retains in-frame clones only, with some absent. The data show a few hundred thousand clones, approximately 90% seen once. The sample consisted of PBMCs or T cells enriched from blood (not recorded which). This clonotype was obtained from a man aged 25 to 40 who had recovered from COVID-19.

CDR3 sequence reads: CASSPWNSYEQYF. The CDR3 nucleotides read TGTGCCAGCAGCCCATGGAACAGCTACGAGCAGTACTTC. The chain couples TRBV3-1 (or the pseudogene TRBV3-2) to TRBJ2-7, with unresolved D. Looked up from germline, CDR1 is LGHDT and CDR2 is YNNKEL (reference sequence). V lost 4 bases, J lost 3 bases, and 10 bases lay in between. The CDR3 is 13 residues long.